Described below is a single T cell receptor beta chain sequence and its context. Its antigen is currently unknown. Amplification of TCR beta CDR3 regions was performed using RNA transcripts as template. Researchers ran a first-round RT-PCR on the TCR CDR3 using the HTBI primer set. TCRdb independently ran MiXCR on the multiplex PCR reads; one entry per CDR3 protein. The table lists about 300,000 distinct CDR3 sequences, around 19% of them singletons, with approximately 35% in the top ten. Criteria for exclusion of patients were uncontrolled infection, other autoimmune disease, pregnancy or lactation. These data belong to a study of T cells in Graves' hyperthyroidism and ophthalmopathy. Study background: Specimen type is peripheral blood, collected at initial diagnosis prior to any treatment.

General observations from the study: From stable hyperthyroidism, ophthalmopathy was separated by a 13 V-J model.

V lost 1 base, J lost 7 bases, and 11 bases lay in between. The CDR3 length is 13 residues. Germline assignment: CDR1 SEHNR and CDR2 FQNEAQ (reference sequence). The TCR sequence derives from a man over 45 with Graves' ophthalmopathy. Sequences were obtained from blood. The genes are TRBV7-9 and TRBJ2-7, with D hard to call. This CDR3 reads CASSLVGGREQYF. The CDR3 nucleotides are TGTGCCAGCAGCTTAGTGGGCGGTCGGGAGCAGTACTTC.